The 27 T cell receptor beta chains given below trace back to one sample, sequenced in a study of spatial heterogeneity in lung cancer. Time point: sample taken at primary tumor resection. TCRdb reanalysed the 5' RACE reads using MiXCR and keeps one entry per CDR3 protein. The sample has about 23,000 distinct CDR3 sequences; about 3.3% are singletons. Specimen: PBMCs, collected at surgery. The receptor set was obtained from a female donor with early-stage non-small cell lung cancer.

Concerning this clonotype itself: A single base separates this from a much larger clone, so it may be a read error. The gene calls are TRBV5-1 and TRBJ2-1; D possibly matches TRBD1 or TRBD2 (6 bases each). From germline, CDR1 is SGHRS and CDR2 YFSETQ. The V and J ends lost 0 bases and 4 bases respectively, with 11 bases between them. CDR3 length: 15 amino acids. In nucleotides, the CDR3 is TGCGCCAGCAGCTTGGAGCAGGGGACTTACAATGAGCAGTTCTTC. Residues: CASSLEQGTYNEQFF.

This clonotype appeared many times. The rearrangement joins TRBV29-1 to TRBJ2-1; D is possibly TRBD2 (5 bases). Germline V gene sequence: CDR1 SQVTM, CDR2 ANQGSEA. The CDR3 is 15 residues long. Trimming cost V 3 bases and J 9 bases, with 21 bases left between them. The CDR3 DNA is TGCAGCGTTGACCTCAAGGGAGCCCCGAGTGGTGAGCAGTTCTTC. Translating gives CSVDLKGAPSGEQFF.

This clonotype was recorded many times. The chain combines TRBV7-9 with TRBJ2-1; 7 bases agree with TRBD2. V lost 0 bases, J lost 1 base, and 0 bases stayed unmatched. Germline CDR1 reads SEHNR; CDR2 reads FQNEAQ (reference sequence). The CDR3 has 15 amino acids. CDR3 nucleotide sequence: TGTGCCAGCAGCTTAGCAGCGGGATCCTACAATGAGCAGTTCTTC. This codes for CASSLAAGSYNEQFF.

This clonotype was seen ten or more times. J is TRBJ2-1 and V is TRBV29-1; 8 bases match TRBD2. This CDR3 comprises 15 residues. V lost 2 bases to trimming and J lost 1 base; unmatched junction nucleotides: 4. Germline values: CDR1 SQVTM, CDR2 ANQGSEA. CDR3 nucleotide sequence: TGCAGCGTTGAATCAGCGGGAGAATCCTACAATGAGCAGTTCTTC. Its protein is CSVESAGESYNEQFF.

In its sample, this clonotype was seen a few times. This chain connects TRBV2 to TRBJ2-7, with no clear D. Germline V gene lookup returns CDR1 SNHLY and CDR2 FYNNEI. The CDR3 covers 13 residues. V was trimmed by 3 bases and J by 6 bases, leaving 12 bases between them. DNA of the CDR3: TGTGCCAGCAGTGACAGGTTTGACGCCGAGCAGTACTTC. As protein: CASSDRFDAEQYF.

This clonotype was seen repeatedly, ten times or more. The DNA for the CDR3 is TGCAGTGCTAGCGGGGAGATCTTTAACTATGGCTACACCTTC. This encodes CSASGEIFNYGYTF. The V and J genes are TRBV20-1 and TRBJ1-2; no clear D. Per the germline V gene, CDR1 is DFQATT and CDR2 is SNEGSKA (reference sequence). The CDR3 runs 14 residues. Trimming removed 3 bases from V and 1 base from J, with 12 bases in between.

This clonotype was seen many times. The gene calls are TRBV20-1 and TRBJ2-4; D is perhaps TRBD1 or TRBD2 (5 bases each). Germline V gene sequence: CDR1 DFQATT, CDR2 SNEGSKA (reference sequence). The CDR3 runs 15 residues. V was clipped by 0 bases and J by 3 bases, with 12 bases between them. The CDR3 nucleotides are TGCAGTGCTAGAGATCTGGGGGATGGCAAAAACATTCAGTACTTC. This translates into CSARDLGDGKNIQYF.

This clonotype was observed at least ten times. The V and J genes are TRBV2 and TRBJ2-2, with 8 bases that match TRBD2. The CDR3 spans 15 residues. The junction had 8 bases not matched to a gene; V was cut back by 6 bases and J by 5 bases. CDR1 SNHLY and CDR2 FYNNEI come from the germline V gene. CDR3 bases: TGTGCCAGCAGATCCGGGACTAGGTGGACCGGGGAGCTGTTTTTT. This translates into CASRSGTRWTGELFF. Drawing the rest from reference TRBV2 and TRBJ2-2, the complete variable domain is EPEVTQTPSHQVTQMGQEVILRCVPISNHLYFYWYRQILGQKVEFLVSFYNNEISEKSEIFDDQFSVERPDGSNFTLKIRSTKLEDSAMYFCASRSGTRWTGELFFGEGSRLTVL.

The V and J genes are TRBV20-1 and TRBJ2-7; TRBD1 might be the D (5 bases). Germline CDR1 DFQATT, CDR2 SNEGSKA (reference sequence). Trimming took 3 bases from V and 2 from J, leaving 14 bases between them. This CDR3 region has 14 residues. CDR3: CSASGAGPTYEQYF. CDR3 in DNA: TGCAGTGCTAGTGGGGCAGGGCCCACCTACGAGCAGTACTTC.

This clonotype was observed a few times. This chain uses TRBV5-1 with TRBJ1-5; D not certain. Looked up from germline, CDR1 is SGHRS and CDR2 is YFSETQ. The CDR3 contains 15 residues. The V and J ends lost 0 bases and 6 bases respectively, with 13 bases between them. The CDR3 protein is CASSLAGEDVQPQHF. CDR3 nucleotides: TGCGCCAGCAGCTTGGCTGGGGAGGACGTTCAGCCCCAGCATTTT.

This clonotype has a count of ten or more. The chain uses TRBV7-6 and TRBJ2-3; D unresolved. This CDR3 comprises 12 residues. V gave up 2 bases and J gave up 4 bases, with 4 bases separating them. Germline assignment: CDR1 SGHVS and CDR2 FNYEAQ. DNA for the CDR3: TGTGCCAGCAGCTTAACCGCAGATACGCAGTATTTT. Translating gives CASSLTADTQYF.

This clonotype was seen a few times. The J gene is TRBJ2-3, the V gene TRBV6-2 or TRBV6-3; the match to TRBD2 covers 13 bases. The CDR3 totals 21 residues. Germline trimming cut 5 bases from V and 3 bases from J; bases unmatched to any gene: 20. Per the germline V gene, CDR1 is MNHEY and CDR2 is SVGEGT. The CDR3 loop reads CASSHPRIGLAGETRTDTQYF. As DNA, the CDR3 is TGTGCCAGCAGTCACCCCAGAATAGGACTAGCGGGAGAAACAAGGACAGATACGCAGTATTTT.

This clonotype came up many times. This chain links TRBV28 with TRBJ2-2; TRBD2 matches at 8 bases. CDR1 and CDR2 (germline): MDHEN, SYDVKM. V was clipped by 6 bases and J by 1 base; unmatched bases: 1. This CDR3 has 14 residues. CDR3 residues: CASSSGRNTGELFF. The CDR3, as DNA: TGTGCCAGCAGCAGCGGGAGGAACACCGGGGAGCTGTTTTTT.

This clonotype was seen many times. The J gene is TRBJ2-5, the V gene TRBV11-1, with TRBD1 matching 9 bases. Germline CDR1 is SGHAT and CDR2 is FQDESV (reference sequence). This CDR3 comprises 13 residues. V lost 6 bases to trimming and J lost 4 bases; unmatched junction nucleotides: 3. The CDR3 nucleotides are TGTGCCAGCAGGACGACAGGGGGAGAGACCCAGTACTTC. This codes for CASRTTGGETQYF.

This clonotype was seen repeatedly, ten times or more. This sequence joins TRBV29-1 and TRBJ1-2; D is unclear. V lost 3 bases, J lost 1 base, and 9 bases lay in between. The germline gives CDR1 SQVTM, CDR2 ANQGSEA. The CDR3 loop spans 13 amino acids. The CDR3: CSVETGSNYGYTF. As DNA, the CDR3 is TGCAGCGTTGAGACGGGAAGTAACTATGGCTACACCTTC.

This clonotype was seen only a few times. V is TRBV15 and J is TRBJ2-7; D not resolved. Trimming removed 0 bases at V and 6 bases at J, with 9 bases between. This CDR3 is 13 amino acids long. The germline gives CDR1 LNHNV, CDR2 YYDKDF (reference sequence). The CDR3, as DNA: TGTGCCACCAGCAGAGACCTATCCCGCGAGCAGTACTTC. Amino acid sequence: CATSRDLSREQYF.

This clonotype was recorded at least ten times. The chain links TRBV11-2 to TRBJ2-2, with D hard to call. Germline CDR1 is SGHAT and CDR2 is FQNNGV. Trimming took off 5 bases at V and 6 bases at J, with 13 bases between the two ends. The CDR3 runs to 14 residues. The CDR3: CASSQDLVAGELFF. The CDR3 region has the DNA TGTGCCAGCAGCCAAGACTTAGTCGCCGGGGAGCTGTTTTTT.

Ten or more counts support this clonotype. The V and J genes are TRBV29-1 and TRBJ2-7; a possible D gene is TRBD2 (7 bases). V was shortened by 4 bases and J by 6 bases, with 10 bases between the two germline ends. Germline V gives CDR1 SQVTM, CDR2 ANQGSEA. This CDR3 spans 11 amino acids. The CDR3, as DNA: TGCAGCGTTGGGGGGGGCGGCGAGCAGTACTTC. Its protein is CSVGGGGEQYF.

This rearrangement joins TRBV5-5 to TRBJ1-6; 9 bases map to TRBD1. J was trimmed by 10 bases and V by 0 bases; bases with no gene match: 11. CDR3 length equals 17 residues. Germline V gene data show CDR1 as SGHKS and CDR2 as YYEKEE (reference sequence). This CDR3 reads CASSLAFGTGTGSPLHF. CDR3 nucleotide sequence: TGTGCCAGCAGCTTGGCCTTTGGTACAGGGACAGGGTCACCCCTCCACTTT.

To note about this clonotype: A single base separates this from a much larger clone, so it may be a read error. The chain combines TRBV29-1 with TRBJ1-1; 9 bases line up with TRBD1. The CDR3 totals 14 residues. The germline gives CDR1 SQVTM, CDR2 ANQGSEA. The CDR3 bases are TGCGGCATCCGACAGGGGGTGGCCCAGGCTGAAGCTTTCTTT. Its translation: CGIRQGVAQAEAFF.

In this sample, this clonotype turned up many times. The V gene is TRBV4-1, the J gene TRBJ2-1; D may be TRBD1 or TRBD2 (6 bases each). The CDR3 length is 12 residues. Trimming removed 1 base at V and 15 bases at J, with 13 bases between. Germline lookup yields CDR1 MGHRA and CDR2 YSYEKL. This CDR3 is CASSQAGGQRFF. The CDR3, as DNA: TGCGCCAGCAGCCAAGCTGGGGGGCAAAGGTTCTTC.

This clonotype was found many times. This chain connects TRBV19 to TRBJ2-1; D possibly corresponds to TRBD2 (6 bases). V was trimmed by 3 bases and J by 8 bases, leaving 11 bases between them. CDR1 and CDR2 from the germline V gene are LNHDA and SQIVND (reference sequence). The CDR3 has 13 residues. CDR3: CASSIGSWYEQFF. CDR3 DNA sequence: TGTGCCAGTAGTATCGGGAGTTGGTATGAGCAGTTCTTC.

This clonotype was counted many times. This rearrangement joins TRBV5-4 to TRBJ2-7; 10 positions match TRBD1. The CDR3 covers 13 residues. CDR1 and CDR2 (germline): SGHNT, YYREEE (reference sequence). Germline trimming cut 4 bases from V and 6 bases from J; bases unmatched to any gene: 4. The CDR3 DNA is TGTGCCAGCAGCCCCGGGACAGGGGTCGAGCAGTACTTC. This encodes CASSPGTGVEQYF.

In its sample, this clonotype was seen many times. This CDR3 reads CASSFYRGTDTQYF. The CDR3 DNA is TGTGCCAGCAGCTTCTACAGGGGCACAGATACGCAGTATTTT. The rearrangement links TRBV7-9 to TRBJ2-3; maybe TRBD1 (6 bases). V lost 3 bases, J lost 1 base, and 8 bases lay in between. Germline assignment: CDR1 SEHNR and CDR2 FQNEAQ (reference sequence). The CDR3 runs 14 residues.

By its share, this clonotype is medium-sized (0.01 to 0.1%). The chain couples TRBV2 to TRBJ1-1, with no clear D. The germline V gene has CDR1 SNHLY and CDR2 FYNNEI. The CDR3 extends over 14 amino acids. V was pared by 1 base and J by 2 bases, with 8 bases between. The chain's CDR3 is CASSEGPYNTEAFF. The CDR3 region has the DNA TGTGCCAGCAGTGAAGGGCCTTACAACACTGAAGCTTTCTTT. Complete variable domain (other parts from reference TRBV2 and TRBJ1-1): EPEVTQTPSHQVTQMGQEVILRCVPISNHLYFYWYRQILGQKVEFLVSFYNNEISEKSEIFDDQFSVERPDGSNFTLKIRSTKLEDSAMYFCASSEGPYNTEAFFGQGTRLTVV.

This clonotype was recorded at least ten times. This chain links TRBV10-3 with TRBJ1-3; no firm D call. V was pared by 3 bases and J by 0 bases, with 6 bases between. Germline loops: CDR1 ENHRY, CDR2 SYGVKD. The CDR3 runs to 14 residues. The CDR3 sequence: CAISDTNSGNTIYF. CDR3 coding DNA: TGTGCCATCAGTGATACCAACTCTGGAAACACCATATATTTT.

This clonotype was picked up a small number of times. This rearrangement joins TRBV18 to TRBJ2-1; 13 positions match TRBD2. The V gene's germline CDR1 is KGHSH and CDR2 LQKENI. The V segment lost 4 bases and the J segment 5 bases; nucleotides outside the gene matches: 5. The length of the CDR3 is 16 residues. The DNA of the CDR3 is TGTGCCAGCTCACAACTACTAGCGGGAGGGAACAATGAGCAGTTCTTC. Amino acids: CASSQLLAGGNNEQFF.